The T cell receptor (beta chain) described here comes from a study of memory CD4+ T cells and cytomegalovirus serostatus. Study-wide context: Healthy Belgian adult donors included about 10 CMV-positive and some 24 CMV-negative people.

Germline-derived CDR1 and CDR2 are MNHNS and SASEGT. The CDR3 covers 11 residues. Trimming stripped 6 bases from V and 10 bases from J, with 12 bases between. Original handling: After removing out-of-frame reads, around 2,100,000 distinct TCRbeta sequences remained. Data came from immunoSEQ multiplex PCR; TCRdb stores just in-frame clones and leaves some out. That table is the source of V, J and clone size, and D and trimming were worked out from the DNA. Of about 42,000 clones listed, 78% are singletons. The sort gate was single viable CD3+CD4+CD8-CD45RO+ cells for memory CD4+ T cells. The origin of this receptor is an adult in good health and CMV-seronegative. Input material: memory CD4+ T cells from blood. The chain carries TRBV6-1 and TRBJ1-1, with no clear D. The CDR3 sequence: CASRYLIAAFF. CDR3 in DNA: TGTGCCAGCAGGTACCTTATTGCAGCTTTCTTT.